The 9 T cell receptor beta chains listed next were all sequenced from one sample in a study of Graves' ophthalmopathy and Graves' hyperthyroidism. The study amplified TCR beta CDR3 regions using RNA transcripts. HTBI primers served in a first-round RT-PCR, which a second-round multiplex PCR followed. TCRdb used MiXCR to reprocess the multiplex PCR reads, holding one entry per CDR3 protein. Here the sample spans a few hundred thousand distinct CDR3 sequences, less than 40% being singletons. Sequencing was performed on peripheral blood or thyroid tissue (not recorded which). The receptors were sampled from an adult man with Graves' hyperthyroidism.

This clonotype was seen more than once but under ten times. As DNA, the CDR3 is TGTGCCAGCAGCCAATTTCTAGCGGGTTCCTACGAGCAGTACTTC. Its translation is CASSQFLAGSYEQYF. This chain connects TRBV12-3 or TRBV12-4 to TRBJ2-7; TRBD2 matches at 8 bases. V trimming: 6 bases; J trimming: 1 base; junction bases outside the gene matches: 8. There are 15 residues in the CDR3.

The CDR3 spells CAISESGGEAKNIQYF. The DNA of the CDR3 is TGTGCCATCAGTGAGTCGGGGGGAGAAGCCAAAAACATTCAGTACTTC. This chain connects TRBV10-3 to TRBJ2-7; weak D call: TRBD2 (6 bases). The J call may be in error: the DNA end matches TRBJ2-4 better. The CDR3 runs 16 residues. From germline, CDR1 is ENHRY and CDR2 SYGVKD.

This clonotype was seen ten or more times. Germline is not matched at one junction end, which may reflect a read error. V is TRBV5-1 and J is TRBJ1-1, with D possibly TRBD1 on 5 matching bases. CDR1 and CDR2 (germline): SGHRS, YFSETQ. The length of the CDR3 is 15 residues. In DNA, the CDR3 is TGTGCCAGCAGCTTAGAGGCAGGGAGGAACACTGAAGCTTTCTTT. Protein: CASSLEAGRNTEAFF.

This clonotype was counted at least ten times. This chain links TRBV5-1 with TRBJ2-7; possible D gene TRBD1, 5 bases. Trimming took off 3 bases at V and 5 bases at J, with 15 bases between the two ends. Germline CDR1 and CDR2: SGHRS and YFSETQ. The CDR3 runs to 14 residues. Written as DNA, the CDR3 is TGCGCCAGCAGCTCTCGTGGGGCTGGGCACGAGCAGTACTTC. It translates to CASSSRGAGHEQYF.

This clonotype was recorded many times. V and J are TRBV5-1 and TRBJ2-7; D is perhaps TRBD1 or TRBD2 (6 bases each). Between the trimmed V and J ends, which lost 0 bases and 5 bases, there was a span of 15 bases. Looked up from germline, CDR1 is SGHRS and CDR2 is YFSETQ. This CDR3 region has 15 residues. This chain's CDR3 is CASSLARGQSDEQYF. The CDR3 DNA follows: TGCGCCAGCAGCTTGGCCCGGGGGCAGTCGGACGAGCAGTACTTC.

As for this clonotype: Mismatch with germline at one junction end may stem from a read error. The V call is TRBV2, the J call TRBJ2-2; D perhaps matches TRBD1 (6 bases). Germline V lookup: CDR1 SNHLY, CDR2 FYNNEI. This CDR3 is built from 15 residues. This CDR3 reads CATPVRGLNTGELFF. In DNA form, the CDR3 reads TGTGCCACCCCAGTTAGGGGGTTGAACACTGGGGAGCTGTTTTTT.

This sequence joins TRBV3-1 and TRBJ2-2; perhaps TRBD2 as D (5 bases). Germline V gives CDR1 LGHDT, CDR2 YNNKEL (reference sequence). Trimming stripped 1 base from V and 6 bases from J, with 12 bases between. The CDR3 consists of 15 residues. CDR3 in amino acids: CASSQVRGRPGELFF. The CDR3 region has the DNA TGTGCCAGCAGCCAAGTTCGCGGGCGACCCGGGGAGCTGTTTTTT.

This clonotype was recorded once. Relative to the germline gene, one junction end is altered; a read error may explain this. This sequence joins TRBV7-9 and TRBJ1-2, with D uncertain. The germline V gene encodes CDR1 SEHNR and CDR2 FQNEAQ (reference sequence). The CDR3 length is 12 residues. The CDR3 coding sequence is TGTGCCAGCAGTTTGGCCGGGGATGGCTGCACCTTC. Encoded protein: CASSLAGDGCTF.

For the CDR3, the DNA is TGCAGTGCTAGAGACGGGACAGGGGGCGGCTATGGCTACACCTTC. Residues: CSARDGTGGGYGYTF. The J gene is TRBJ1-2, the V gene TRBV20-1, with 12 bases that match TRBD1. The CDR3 extends over 15 amino acids. Germline trimming cut 0 bases from V and 4 bases from J; bases unmatched to any gene: 3. From germline, CDR1 is DFQATT and CDR2 SNEGSKA (reference sequence).